The source of this TCR beta chain is a study of blood T cell repertoires in COVID-19. As for the study in general: From T cells, B-cell-depleted T cells, or PBMCs came the material, which was cDNA or gDNA.

V was trimmed by 2 bases and J by 3 bases, leaving 16 bases between them. CDR3 size: 17 residues. Germline V gene lookup returns CDR1 SGHTA and CDR2 FQGNSA. Source study methods: Reference gene primers were amplified, and this amplification served to estimate nucleated cell counts. The repertoire was sequenced with immunoSEQ multiplex PCR; TCRdb's copy has only in-frame clones and lacks some. The DNA gave D and trimming, while V, J and clone size come from that table. In the table there are some 300,000 clones, approximately 91% of which are singletons. Across over 20 US areas, participants ranged in age from about 18 to 90 years. Participants' own reports of clinical history determined their cohort assignment.

This receptor was obtained from a woman aged 40-49 years who had recovered from COVID-19. The genes are TRBV7-2 and TRBJ1-4; a possible D gene is TRBD1 (5 bases). The material sequenced was PBMCs or T cells enriched from blood (not recorded which). The CDR3 sequence: CASSLSGGGGSNEKLFF. In DNA form, the CDR3 reads TGTGCCAGCAGCTTATCTGGCGGCGGGGGATCTAATGAAAAACTGTTTTTT. Combining the CDR3 with reference TRBV7-2 and TRBJ1-4 gives the whole variable domain GAGVSQSPSNKVTEKGKDVELRCDPISGHTALYWYRQSLGQGLEFLIYFQGNSAPDKSGLPSDRFSAERTGGSVSTLTIQRTQQEDSAVYLCASSLSGGGGSNEKLFFGSGTQLSVL.